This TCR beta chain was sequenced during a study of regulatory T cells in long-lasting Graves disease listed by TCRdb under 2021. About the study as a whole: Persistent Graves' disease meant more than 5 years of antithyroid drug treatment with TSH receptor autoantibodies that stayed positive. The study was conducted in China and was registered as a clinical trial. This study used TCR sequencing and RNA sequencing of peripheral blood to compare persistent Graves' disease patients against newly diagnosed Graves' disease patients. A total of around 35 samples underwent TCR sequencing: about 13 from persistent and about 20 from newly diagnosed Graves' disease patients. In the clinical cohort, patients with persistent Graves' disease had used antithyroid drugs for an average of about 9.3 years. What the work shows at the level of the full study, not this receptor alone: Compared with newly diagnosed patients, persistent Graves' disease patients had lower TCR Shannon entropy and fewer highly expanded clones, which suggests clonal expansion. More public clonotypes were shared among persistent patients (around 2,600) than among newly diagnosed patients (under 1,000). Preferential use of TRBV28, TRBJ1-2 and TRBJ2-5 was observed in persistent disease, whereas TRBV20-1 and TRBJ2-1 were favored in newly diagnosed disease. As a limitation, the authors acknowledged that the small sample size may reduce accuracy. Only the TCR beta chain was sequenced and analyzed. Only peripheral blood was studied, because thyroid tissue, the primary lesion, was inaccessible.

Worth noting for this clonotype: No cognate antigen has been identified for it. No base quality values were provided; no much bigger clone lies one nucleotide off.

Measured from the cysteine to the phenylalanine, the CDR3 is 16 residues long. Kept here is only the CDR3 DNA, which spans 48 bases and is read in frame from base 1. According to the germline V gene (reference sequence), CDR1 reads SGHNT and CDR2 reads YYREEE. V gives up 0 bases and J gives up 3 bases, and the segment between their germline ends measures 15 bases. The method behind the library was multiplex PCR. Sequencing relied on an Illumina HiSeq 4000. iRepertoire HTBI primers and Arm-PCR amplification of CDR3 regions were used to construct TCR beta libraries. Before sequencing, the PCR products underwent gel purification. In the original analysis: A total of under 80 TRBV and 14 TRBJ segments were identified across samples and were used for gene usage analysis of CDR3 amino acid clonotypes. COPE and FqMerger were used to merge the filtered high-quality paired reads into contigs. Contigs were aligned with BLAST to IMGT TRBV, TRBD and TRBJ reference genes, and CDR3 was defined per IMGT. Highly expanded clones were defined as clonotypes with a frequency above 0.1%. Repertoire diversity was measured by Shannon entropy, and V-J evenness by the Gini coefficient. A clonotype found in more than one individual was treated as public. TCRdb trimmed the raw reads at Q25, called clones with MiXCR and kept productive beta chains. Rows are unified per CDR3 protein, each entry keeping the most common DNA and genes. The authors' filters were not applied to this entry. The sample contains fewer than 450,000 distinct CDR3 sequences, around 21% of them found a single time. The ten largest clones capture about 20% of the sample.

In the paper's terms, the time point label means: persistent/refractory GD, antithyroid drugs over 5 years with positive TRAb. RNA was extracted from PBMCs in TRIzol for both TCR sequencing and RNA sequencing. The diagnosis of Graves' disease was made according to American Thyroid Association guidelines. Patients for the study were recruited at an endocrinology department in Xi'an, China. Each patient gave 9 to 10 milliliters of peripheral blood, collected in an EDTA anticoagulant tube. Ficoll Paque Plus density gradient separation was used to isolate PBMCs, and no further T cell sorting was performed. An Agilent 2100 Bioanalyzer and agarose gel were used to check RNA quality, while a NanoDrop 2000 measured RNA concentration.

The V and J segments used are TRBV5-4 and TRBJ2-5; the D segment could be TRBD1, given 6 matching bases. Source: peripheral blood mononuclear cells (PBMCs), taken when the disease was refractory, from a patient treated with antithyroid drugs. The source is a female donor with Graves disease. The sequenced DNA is TGTGCCAGCAGCTTGGAAAGACAGGAATCCAAAGAGACCCAGTACTTC. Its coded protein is CASSLERQESKETQYF.